This TCR beta chain was documented in a study of T cells after yellow fever vaccination (dated by TCRdb to about 2019). About the investigation overall: The SMART-Seq v4 Ultra Low Input RNA kit was used to prepare libraries from fractions with low cell numbers. Blood was drawn at multiple timepoints before and after primary and secondary immunization, with bulk PBMC replicates and cell subsets isolated. To track T-cell clones before and after primary and booster YFV17D yellow fever vaccination, bulk TCR alpha and beta repertoires were sequenced longitudinally. Two healthy male donors, one aged 18 to 29 and one aged 30 to 40 years, made up the cohort.

This clonotype has only a few counts. This clone's antigen is unknown. Base qualities are missing; no much larger clone stands one base away. The treatment or condition label, as the study defines it: live attenuated yellow fever vaccine strain. At each blood-draw timepoint, two biological replicates of bulk PBMCs were collected. A standard Ficoll-Paque protocol was used to isolate PBMCs from peripheral blood. TriZol was used to extract RNA from bulk PBMCs, CD4 and CD8 fractions, and dextramer-positive and dextramer-negative fractions. TCRdb records Illumina NovaSeq 6000 as the sequencer. TCR cDNA was synthesized by 5'RACE template switching, which introduced a universal primer site and unique molecular identifiers. Priming for cDNA synthesis came from both the TCR alpha and TCR beta constant segments. Libraries were amplified in two PCR steps, with sample barcodes and sequencing adapters added in the second step. Sequencing of libraries was done on Illumina HiSeq 2500 (2x100 bp) or NovaSeq (2x150 bp). Regarding the original processing steps: MIGEC was used to demultiplex reads and collapse the reads into UMI consensus sequences, and MiXCR was used for V(D)J alignment. Vaccine-responding clonotypes were identified with edgeR using replicate PBMC samples, with FDR below 0.01 and a log2 fold change above 5 up to day 15 being required. Each bulk clonotype was labeled CD4 or CD8 based on which sequenced repertoire, CD4 or CD8, contained the clonotype at higher abundance. TCRdb reanalyzed the raw reads on its own, using fastp at Q25 for trimming and MiXCR for clone calling, and kept in-frame beta chains. Rows are combined by CDR3 protein, so each entry shows the most common genes and DNA. These V and J calls rely on TCRdb rather than the paper's analysis. The sample table records hundreds of thousands of distinct CDR3 sequences; roughly 4% of these occur just once. The ten largest account for less than 25% of the sample.

Broad study findings and their caveats: Most clones expanded after primary vaccination (approximately 97% of CD4 and 70% to 90% of CD8) were re-detected after the booster, suggesting that broad memory maintenance occurred. A small fraction of clonotypes showed up in both the CD4 and CD8 compartments, probably as a result of convergent recombination. The study included only a couple of donors, which limits how far the findings can be generalized. The secondary T-cell response was found to be weaker but faster than the primary response, with a peak reached on day 5 rather than on day 15. Computational filtering was required because FACS-sorted repertoires could contain abundant contaminating clonotypes from the bulk population.

Reading from cysteine to phenylalanine, the CDR3 counts 13 amino acids. CDR3 DNA only is kept here, 39 bases in frame from base 1. At the junction V is shortened by 6 bases and J by 6 bases, with 11 bases in between. The receptor chain draws on TRBV12-3 or TRBV12-4 and TRBJ2-2; no D gene call is confident. The sample consisted of PBMCs, taken on the day of the yellow fever booster vaccination. The sequence was collected from a man in his late teens or twenties who received the YFV17D yellow fever vaccine. The CDR3 loop reads CASSHTRPGELFF. The nucleotides are TGTGCCAGCAGCCATACACGGCCCGGGGAGCTGTTTTTT.